The TCR beta chain described here comes from a study of blood T cell repertoires in COVID-19. The CDR3 consists of 15 residues. Deletions cut 7 bases from V and 6 bases from J, with 21 bases between. Germline loops: CDR1 MNHEY, CDR2 SVGAGI. Method: immunoSEQ multiplex PCR; TCRdb's copy keeps in-frame clones and lacks some. Among under 130,000 clones listed, nearly 90% were seen once. The V call is TRBV6-5, the J call TRBJ1-1, with no clear D. What was sequenced was peripheral blood. This clonotype was obtained from a man aged 50 to 60 in a cohort sampled during active COVID-19. The CDR3 protein is CASNRYWDGRSEAFF. The CDR3 bases are TGTGCCAGCAACCGATATTGGGATGGGAGGTCTGAAGCTTTCTTT.